This T cell receptor (beta chain) derives from a study of T cells in narcolepsy. Background on the study: Enrolled donors included narcolepsy type 1 or type 2 patients and healthy controls.

Only a few counts were recorded for this clone. Some clones are missing from TCRdb's copy, which holds only in-frame ones; the method was immunoSEQ multiplex PCR. The repertoire holds about 35,000 clones, with over 80% as singletons. V lost 1 base, J lost 7 bases, and 6 bases stayed unmatched. The CDR3 has 15 residues. Germline V CDR1 and CDR2: SGHDT, YYEEEE. This sequence originates from a human donor in good health. The J gene is TRBJ2-3, the V gene TRBV5-6; TRBD2 agrees at 10 bases. Sequencing was performed on memory (CD45RA-) CD4+ T cells from blood. The CDR3 here is CASSLQLAGSNTQYF. The CDR3 bases are TGTGCCAGCAGCTTGCAACTAGCGGGGTCGAATACGCAGTATTTT.